This TCR beta chain was sequenced during a study of T cell changes during pregnancy in multiple sclerosis. This CDR3 is 16 amino acids long. Germline values: CDR1 MNHNS, CDR2 SASEGT. V lost 3 bases to trimming and J lost 10 bases, with 19 bases between them. Only in-frame clones appear in the TCRdb table, and some are missing; sequencing was by immunoSEQ multiplex PCR. The data show 30,000 to 40,000 clones, more than 75% seen once. Sequencing used CD4+ T cells from peripheral blood mononuclear cells, obtained in the second trimester of pregnancy. The V and J genes are TRBV6-1 and TRBJ1-6; possibly TRBD1 for D (6 bases). The sequence derives from a female donor in good health, enrolled as a control in a pregnancy study. The CDR3, as DNA: TGTGCCAGCAGTGAGGGAACAGGGATATGGAAGTCACCCCTCCACTTT. Its protein product is CASSEGTGIWKSPLHF.